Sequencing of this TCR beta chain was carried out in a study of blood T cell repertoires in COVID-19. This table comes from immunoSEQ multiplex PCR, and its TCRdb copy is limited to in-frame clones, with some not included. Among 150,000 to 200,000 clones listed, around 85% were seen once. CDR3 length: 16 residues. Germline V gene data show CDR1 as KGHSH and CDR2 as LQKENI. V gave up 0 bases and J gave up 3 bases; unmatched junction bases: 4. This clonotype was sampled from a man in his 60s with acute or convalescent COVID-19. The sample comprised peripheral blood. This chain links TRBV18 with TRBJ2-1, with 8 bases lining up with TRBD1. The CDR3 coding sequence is TGTGCCAGCTCACCACCCCGGGACAGGATCTACAATGAGCAGTTCTTC. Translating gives CASSPPRDRIYNEQFF.